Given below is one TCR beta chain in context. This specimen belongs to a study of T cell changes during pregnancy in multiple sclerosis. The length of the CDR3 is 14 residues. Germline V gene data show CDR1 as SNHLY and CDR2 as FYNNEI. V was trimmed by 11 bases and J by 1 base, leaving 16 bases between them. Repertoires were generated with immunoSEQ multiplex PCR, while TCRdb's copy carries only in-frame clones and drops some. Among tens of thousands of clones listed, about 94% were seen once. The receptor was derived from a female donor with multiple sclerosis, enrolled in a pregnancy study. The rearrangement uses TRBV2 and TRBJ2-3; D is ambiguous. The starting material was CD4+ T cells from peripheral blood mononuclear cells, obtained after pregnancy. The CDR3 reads CAGLSYRGTDTQYF. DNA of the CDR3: TGTGCCGGTCTGAGTTACCGAGGCACAGATACGCAGTATTTT.